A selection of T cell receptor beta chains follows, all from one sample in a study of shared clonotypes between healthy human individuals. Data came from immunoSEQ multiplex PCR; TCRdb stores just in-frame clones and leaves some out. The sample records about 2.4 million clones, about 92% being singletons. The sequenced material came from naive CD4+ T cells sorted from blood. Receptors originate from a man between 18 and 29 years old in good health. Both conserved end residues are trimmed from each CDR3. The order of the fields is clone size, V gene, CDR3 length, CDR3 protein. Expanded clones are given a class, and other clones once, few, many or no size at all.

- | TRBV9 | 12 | ASSSPTTPYEQY
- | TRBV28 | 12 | ASSSAEDRTPQH
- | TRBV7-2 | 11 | ASSTGASDTQY
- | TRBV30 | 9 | AWSASYEQY
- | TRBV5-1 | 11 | ASRGQGDSIQY
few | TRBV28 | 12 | ASSLWEGEVEAF
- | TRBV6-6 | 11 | ASRPQTNSPLH
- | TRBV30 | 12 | AWSASGSRDTQY
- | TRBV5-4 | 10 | ASSLELAGKF
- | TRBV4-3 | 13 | ASSQDLLAGNEQY
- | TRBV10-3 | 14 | AISVDPVGGQGELF
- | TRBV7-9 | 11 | ASSSGVGYGYT
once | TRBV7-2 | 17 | ASSLVRGLAGGSYNEQF
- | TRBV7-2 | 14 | ASSLVPSGIINEQF
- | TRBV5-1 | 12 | ANVVGGAYNEQF
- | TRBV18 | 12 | ASSPLSWDNEQF
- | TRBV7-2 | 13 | ASSPSAGNTGELF
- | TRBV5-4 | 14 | ASSLPGGGNTGELF
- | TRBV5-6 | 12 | ASSSQMSSYEQY
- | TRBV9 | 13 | ASTPRGGTQETQY
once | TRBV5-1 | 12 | ASSPSPTGHEQY
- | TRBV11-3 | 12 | ASSPQGFEGTQY
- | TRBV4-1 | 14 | ASSQERSSPIYEQY
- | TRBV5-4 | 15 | ASSLGVVGQGGSPLH
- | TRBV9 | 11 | ASSKGDPNEQF
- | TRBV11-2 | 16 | ASSLDLAGGSYNSPLH
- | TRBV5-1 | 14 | ASSLFQGADTGELF
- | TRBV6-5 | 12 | ASSLGTETYEQY
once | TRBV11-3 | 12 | ASSLRQGGDEQF
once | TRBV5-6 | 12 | ASTLGASGNTIY
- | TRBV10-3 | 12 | AISESYRGDTQY
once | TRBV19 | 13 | ASSATSGSADTQY
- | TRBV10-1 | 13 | ASSGTWAASYEQY
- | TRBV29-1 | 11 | SCGDRAGDTQY
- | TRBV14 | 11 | ASSQGAGSGYT
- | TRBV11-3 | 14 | ASSSGTSGWYNEQF
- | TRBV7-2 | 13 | ASSLLAGSSGELF
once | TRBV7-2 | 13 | ASSLSAGLPYEQY
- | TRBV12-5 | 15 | ASRRGAEREGYNEQF
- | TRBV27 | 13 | ASSRTGLASYEQY
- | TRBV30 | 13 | AWSVRSGSGNTIY
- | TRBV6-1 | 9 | ASSTAGGYT
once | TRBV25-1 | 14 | ASSEIRGSSTDTQY
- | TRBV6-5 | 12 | ASSNGQSNSPLH
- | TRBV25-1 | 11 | ASSVPGQETQY
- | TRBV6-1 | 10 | ASNQRGNEQF
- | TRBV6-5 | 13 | ASRLIGQGESPLH
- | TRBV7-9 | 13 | ASSLSQIQGSEQY
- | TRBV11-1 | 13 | ASSSGGGAYNEQF
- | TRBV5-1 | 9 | ASSTRGGLF
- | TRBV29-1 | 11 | SVAQTENTEAF
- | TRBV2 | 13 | ASSDNWPKDYEQY
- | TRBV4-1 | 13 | ASSSGQGAIYGYT
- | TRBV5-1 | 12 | ASSPLVLSTEAF
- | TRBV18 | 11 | ASSAGVGETQY
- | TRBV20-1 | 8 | SAFYNEQF